This TCR beta chain was identified in a study of regulatory T cells in long-lasting Graves disease. Study information: Under 3 months of antithyroid drugs had been taken by newly diagnosed Graves' patients. Whole-study results and caveats: Among persistent patients, a larger number of public clonotypes were shared (roughly 2,900) than among newly diagnosed patients (about 970). Newly diagnosed patients had higher TCR diversity than persistent Graves' patients did.

In germline, CDR1 is SNHLY, CDR2 FYNNEI. The CDR3 runs 15 residues. V was shortened by 6 bases and J by 7 bases, with 19 bases between the two germline ends. The sample's time point: newly diagnosed GD, antithyroid drugs for less than 3 months. There was RNA extracted from PBMCs, and the TCR library was made from it. Both iRepertoire HTBI primers and Arm-PCR of CDR3 regions were used to build the TCR beta libraries. TCRdb re-derived calls from the multiplex PCR reads in MiXCR, one entry per CDR3 protein. The profile covers approximately 300,000 distinct CDR3 sequences, with under 20% appearing a single time and roughly 40% taken by the ten largest. This clonotype was seen only a few times. Its antigen is as yet unknown.

The chain uses TRBV2 and TRBJ2-1; a possible D gene is TRBD2 (6 bases). The receptor was derived from a female donor with Graves disease. This material consisted of peripheral blood mononuclear cells (PBMCs), taken at new diagnosis, from a patient treated with antithyroid drugs. Here the CDR3 reads CASRPTSLKANEQFF. The CDR3, as DNA: TGTGCCAGCAGACCAACTAGCCTCAAGGCTAATGAGCAGTTCTTC.